A selection of T cell receptor beta chains follows, all from one sample in a study of T cell changes during pregnancy in multiple sclerosis. Some clones are missing from TCRdb's copy, which holds only in-frame ones; the method was immunoSEQ multiplex PCR. The profile covers several thousand clones, with nearly 90% appearing a single time and roughly 10% taken by the ten largest. The sequences come from CD8+ T cells from peripheral blood mononuclear cells, collected in the first trimester of pregnancy. All receptors come from a female donor in good health, enrolled as a control in a pregnancy study. CDR3s include the opening cysteine and the closing phenylalanine or tryptophan.

v_call cdr3_aa
TRBV2 CASSEGTVDFF
TRBV28 CASSSYRDNEQFF
TRBV13 CASSLGGGGEQYF
TRBV4-1 CASSQDSEVIYEQYF
TRBV27 CASSRDRGMVSNQPQHF
TRBV19 CASSYGISYGYTF
TRBV27 CASSSGLSYEQYF
TRBV6-5 CASNTGKGTEAFF
TRBV6-1 CASIWGPDTGELFF
TRBV5-1 CASSLVGDNYGYTF
TRBV9 CASSETGGLGEKLFF
TRBV7-9 CASSPRTTRSYNEQFF
TRBV5-1 CASSLESAAGNEKLFF
TRBV30 CAWGSGDGPDTQYF
TRBV4-1 CASSQGRVGDYGYTF
TRBV9 CASSPGGGVGEQYF
TRBV5-6 CASSLLLAEAYEQYF
TRBV5-5 CASSLVASTREKLFF
TRBV19 CASSISDGGYTYNEQFF
TRBV21-1 CASESNQPQHF
TRBV6-1 CASSEDTVTVSYEQYF
TRBV28 CASSLWGREVNQPQHF
TRBV15 CATSSPSGGAYEQFF
TRBV15 CATRDNFNQPQHF
TRBV6-5 CASREPSSYEQYF
TRBV27 CASSFLGQGANTGELFF
TRBV6-1 CAGGGLNTEAFF
TRBV9 CASGKWGQGFDEQFF
TRBV5-6 CASNPFGGRMNTEAFF
TRBV5-6 CASRVRGRGTEAFF
TRBV19 CASGPSGAYEQYF
TRBV9 CASSPQDRNTEAFF
TRBV7-9 CASSLDTYGYTF
TRBV6-5 CASSHDRGNTEAFF
TRBV15 CATSPIAGGHEQFF
TRBV7-8 CASSLVGGGEKLFF
TRBV7-9 CASSPGTSGILYNEQFF
TRBV7-9 CASSWEREEGNTIYF
TRBV5-6 CASSLYLAGPYGDEQYF
TRBV2 CASSELGAGTEAFF
TRBV28 CASSFVAVNTEAFF
TRBV20-1 CSAAGNNEQFF
TRBV15 CATRPQGVEKLFF
TRBV7-9 CASSFGAGDGYTF
TRBV11-2 CASRDRGWETQYF
TRBV4-1 CASSQDLGPYEQYF